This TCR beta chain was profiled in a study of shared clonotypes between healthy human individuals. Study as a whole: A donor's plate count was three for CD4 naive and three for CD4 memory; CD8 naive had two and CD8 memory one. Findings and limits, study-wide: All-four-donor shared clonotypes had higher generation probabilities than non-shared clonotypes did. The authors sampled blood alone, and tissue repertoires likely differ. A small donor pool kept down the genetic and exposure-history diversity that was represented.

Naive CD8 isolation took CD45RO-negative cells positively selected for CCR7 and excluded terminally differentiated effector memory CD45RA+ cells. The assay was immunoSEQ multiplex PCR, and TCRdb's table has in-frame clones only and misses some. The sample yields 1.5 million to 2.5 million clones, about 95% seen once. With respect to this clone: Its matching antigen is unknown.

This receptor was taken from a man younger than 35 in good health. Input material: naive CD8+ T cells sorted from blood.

The CDR3 loop is CASSFEDSTYEQYF. The CDR3, as DNA: TGTGCCAGCAGTTTCGAGGACAGCACCTACGAGCAGTACTTC. The V gene is TRBV28, the J gene TRBJ2-7; a possible D gene is TRBD1 (6 bases). The V and J ends lost 3 bases and 2 bases respectively, with 11 bases between them. This CDR3 region has 14 residues. Germline CDR1 is MDHEN and CDR2 is SYDVKM.